This T cell receptor beta chain was captured in a study of blood T cell repertoires in COVID-19. Trimming pared 0 bases from V and 8 bases from J, leaving 12 bases between. Germline assignment: CDR1 SGHNT and CDR2 YYREEE (reference sequence). This CDR3 contains 14 residues. This table comes from immunoSEQ multiplex PCR, and its TCRdb copy is limited to in-frame clones, with some not included. The sample carries tens of thousands of clones, about 89% recorded once. V and J are TRBV5-4 and TRBJ1-5; D may be TRBD1 (5 bases). This receptor was identified in a man in his 70s with active COVID-19. Sequenced: peripheral blood. The CDR3 sequence is CASSLGGAAEPQHF. The CDR3 region has the DNA TGTGCCAGCAGCTTGGGGGGCGCGGCTGAGCCCCAGCATTTT.